Shown below are 29 T cell receptor beta chains from a single sample sequenced in a study of long-term antiretroviral therapy in people with HIV. An immunoSEQ assay, version v3.0, was performed at survey level. Only in-frame clones appear in the TCRdb table, and some are missing; sequencing was by immunoSEQ multiplex PCR. The data contain about 19,000 clones, 75% to 85% of them singletons. Material: unsorted PBMCs, obtained 0.2 years after starting antiretroviral therapy. The source of these receptors is a woman in her thirties or forties with HIV.

The J gene is TRBJ1-1, the V gene TRBV30, with a possible D match to TRBD1 (5 bases). The CDR3 sequence is 11 residues long. Germline V CDR1 and CDR2: GTSNPN, SVGIG (reference sequence). V was shortened by 1 base and J by 11 bases, with 11 bases between the two germline ends. CDR3 residues: CAWSEGGDAFF. For the CDR3, the DNA is TGTGCCTGGAGTGAGGGAGGGGATGCTTTCTTT. The variable domain in full, with the rest retrieved from reference TRBV30 and TRBJ1-1, is SQTIHQWPATLVQPVGSPLSLECTVEGTSNPNLYWYRQAAGRGLQLLFYSVGIGQISSEVPQNLSASRPQDRQFILSSKKLLLSDSGFYLCAWSEGGDAFFGQGTRLTVV.

The V gene is TRBV18, the J gene TRBJ1-5; D ambiguous. Deletions cut 4 bases from V and 6 bases from J, with 19 bases between. This CDR3 contains 16 residues. Germline lookup yields CDR1 KGHSH and CDR2 LQKENI. CDR3: CASSLSAAAGVQPQHF. In DNA form, the CDR3 reads TGTGCCAGCTCACTTTCGGCGGCGGCAGGCGTTCAGCCCCAGCATTTT.

The chain is built from TRBV11-2 and TRBJ2-4; D unresolved. The CDR3 is 14 amino acids. The V end lost 5 bases, the J end lost 5 bases, and 13 bases lay between the germline ends. The V gene's germline CDR1 is SGHAT and CDR2 FQNNGV. This CDR3 reads CASSGTYGENIQYF. Written as DNA, the CDR3 is TGTGCCAGCAGCGGAACCTATGGGGAAAACATTCAGTACTTC.

The chain has TRBV19 and TRBJ1-1; no reliable D call. The germline V gene has CDR1 LNHDA and CDR2 SQIVND (reference sequence). V was shortened by 2 bases and J by 0 bases, with 4 bases between the two germline ends. The CDR3 length is 13 residues. CDR3 coding DNA: TGTGCCAGTAGTATAAAGATGAACACTGAAGCTTTCTTT. It translates to CASSIKMNTEAFF.

In this sample, this clone turned up a few times. The J gene is TRBJ2-7, the V gene TRBV6-5; 7 bases are shared with TRBD2. Looked up from germline, CDR1 is MNHEY and CDR2 is SVGAGI. Trimming took 0 bases from V and 11 from J; bases not matched to a gene: 4. CDR3 length equals 12 residues. DNA for the CDR3: TGTGCCAGCAGTTACTCGGGAGGGAAGAAGTACTTC. Amino acids: CASSYSGGKKYF.

The J gene is TRBJ2-7, the V gene TRBV5-1; 7 nucleotides agree with TRBD2. Germline CDR1 reads SGHRS; CDR2 reads YFSETQ. The ends lost 0 bases at V and 3 bases at J; junction bases unmatched: 9. CDR3 length: 16 amino acids. The CDR3 spells CASSLVIAGPFYEQYF. The CDR3 nucleotides are TGCGCCAGCAGCTTGGTGATAGCGGGTCCGTTCTACGAGCAGTACTTC.

The chain couples TRBV7-2 to TRBJ2-7, with 13 bases that match TRBD2. The trim removed 6 bases at V and 4 bases at J, leaving 9 bases unmatched. The CDR3 extends over 16 amino acids. CDR1 is SGHTA and CDR2 is FQGNSA in the germline V gene. CDR3 sequence reads: CASSLTSGRASYEQYF. Here the CDR3 DNA reads TGTGCCAGCAGTCTAACTAGCGGGAGGGCCTCTTACGAGCAGTACTTC.

The chain uses TRBV11-3 and TRBJ1-2, with D unclear. The CDR3 spans 13 residues. The V gene's germline CDR1 is SGHNT and CDR2 YENEEA. The V end lost 5 bases, the J end lost 4 bases, and 11 bases lay between the germline ends. CDR3: CASSLPLSYGYTF. As DNA, the CDR3 is TGTGCCAGCAGCCTCCCCTTGAGCTATGGCTACACCTTC. The variable domain in full, completed from reference TRBV11-3 and TRBJ1-2, reads EAGVVQSPRYKIIEKKQPVAFWCNPISGHNTLYWYLQNLGQGPELLIRYENEEAVDDSQLPKDRFSAERLKGVDSTLKIQPAELGDSAVYLCASSLPLSYGYTFGSGTRLTVV.

The rearrangement uses TRBV30 and TRBJ1-2; 9 positions match TRBD1. The CDR3 sequence is 13 residues long. From germline, CDR1 is GTSNPN and CDR2 SVGIG (reference sequence). V was clipped by 3 bases and J by 8 bases; unmatched bases: 7. CDR3 in DNA: TGTGCCTGGAGATCACAGGGGGCGCCCGGCTACACCTTC. Protein product: CAWRSQGAPGYTF.

The table lists this clone with a few counts. The J gene is TRBJ1-2, the V gene TRBV7-8, with D hard to call. The CDR3 runs 14 residues. Between the trimmed V and J ends, which lost 4 bases and 4 bases, there was a span of 13 bases. The V gene's germline CDR1 is SGHVS and CDR2 FQNEAQ. The CDR3 DNA is TGTGCCAGCAGCTCTACGCGAGTTACCTATGGCTACACCTTC. This gives the protein CASSSTRVTYGYTF.

In DNA form, the CDR3 reads TGTGCCAGTAGTATAGAGGGGACAGGGGCCTACGAGCAGTACTTC. It is translated as CASSIEGTGAYEQYF. The chain employs TRBV19 and TRBJ2-7; TRBD1 aligns across 10 bases. The trim removed 0 bases at V and 2 bases at J, leaving 1 base unmatched. This CDR3 contains 15 residues. The germline V gene encodes CDR1 LNHDA and CDR2 SQIVND (reference sequence).

V gene TRBV4-1 combines with J gene TRBJ1-2; no definite D call. The CDR3 consists of 17 residues. Germline CDR1 is MGHRA and CDR2 is YSYEKL. Trimming removed 1 base at V and 2 bases at J, with 17 bases between. The DNA of the CDR3 is TGCGCCAGCAGCCAAGTCCGGGAGCAGAACCCCAACTATGGCTACACCTTC. Translated: CASSQVREQNPNYGYTF.

Only a few counts were recorded for this clone. The rearrangement links TRBV11-2 to TRBJ2-2, with 7 bases identical to TRBD2. The CDR3 contains 16 residues. The trim removed 0 bases at V and 5 bases at J, leaving 6 bases unmatched. CDR1 is SGHAT and CDR2 is FQNNGV in the germline V gene. CDR3 DNA sequence: TGTGCCAGCAGCTTAGACACTAGCGAGACGACCGGGGAGCTGTTTTTT. Amino acid sequence: CASSLDTSETTGELFF.

This chain uses TRBV29-1 with TRBJ2-7; perhaps D is TRBD1 or TRBD2 (5 bases each). Germline V gene data show CDR1 as SQVTM and CDR2 as ANQGSEA. The length of the CDR3 is 13 residues. The V gene lost 3 bases and the J gene lost 4 bases, with 13 bases spanning the gap. CDR3 in DNA: TGCAGCGTTGATGACACCGAGGGGTACGAGCAGTACTTC. Protein: CSVDDTEGYEQYF.

V and J are TRBV30 and TRBJ1-2; tentatively, D is TRBD1 (5 bases). This CDR3 has 17 residues. V was pared by 0 bases and J by 4 bases, with 21 bases between. Germline V lookup: CDR1 GTSNPN, CDR2 SVGIG (reference sequence). The DNA for the CDR3 is TGTGCCTGGAGTGTGACCAGGGCTGTGGGTCTCGGCTATGGCTACACCTTC. It is translated as CAWSVTRAVGLGYGYTF.

This rearrangement joins TRBV19 to TRBJ2-2; no clear D. The CDR3 is 16 amino acids. Germline V gives CDR1 LNHDA, CDR2 SQIVND (reference sequence). The germline V and J ends were trimmed by 5 bases and 1 base, with 14 bases remaining between them. The CDR3 DNA follows: TGTGCCAGTAGTCCGTCCGGGCTTTGGAACACCGGGGAGCTGTTTTTT. Translation gives CASSPSGLWNTGELFF.

The J gene is TRBJ1-2, the V gene TRBV30; possible D gene TRBD1, 5 bases. This CDR3 spans 14 amino acids. Germline-derived CDR1 and CDR2 are GTSNPN and SVGIG (reference sequence). With 3 bases removed from V and 4 bases from J, the gap between germline ends came to 15 bases. The CDR3 here is CAWSQGQGPYGYTF. CDR3 sequence (DNA): TGTGCCTGGAGCCAAGGTCAGGGACCCTATGGCTACACCTTC.

Only one count was recorded for this clone. The rearrangement links TRBV7-9 to TRBJ2-1, with TRBD2 matching over 11 bases. The junction had 11 bases not matched to a gene; V was cut back by 1 base and J by 3 bases. The CDR3 totals 19 residues. Germline V gene data show CDR1 as SEHNR and CDR2 as FQNEAQ (reference sequence). CDR3 sequence: CASSLVSLAGGKSYNEQFF. CDR3 nucleotide sequence: TGTGCCAGCAGCTTAGTCTCTCTAGCGGGGGGCAAAAGCTACAATGAGCAGTTCTTC.

The CDR3 region has the DNA TGTGCCAGCGGGGCGCCCAGTAATGAAAAACTGTTTTTT. It specifies CASGAPSNEKLFF. This chain joins TRBV6-1 and TRBJ1-4; a possible D gene is TRBD1 (5 bases). Germline loops: CDR1 MNHNS, CDR2 SASEGT. The CDR3 spans 13 residues. Trimming took 8 bases from V and 4 from J, leaving 11 bases between them.

The J gene is TRBJ2-1, the V gene TRBV4-3; the D gene is possibly TRBD2 (6 bases). The CDR3 sequence is 13 residues long. CDR1 and CDR2 (germline): LGHNA, YSLEER. V was trimmed by 11 bases and J by 6 bases, leaving 17 bases between them. CDR3 coding DNA: TGCGCCTCTATCGGGACTCGATTCAATGAGCAGTTCTTC. Protein sequence: CASIGTRFNEQFF.

The genes are TRBV6-1 and TRBJ2-7; no definite D call. The V gene's germline CDR1 is MNHNS and CDR2 SASEGT. The CDR3 extends over 12 amino acids. The V end was cut by 1 base, the J end by 3 bases, with 4 bases between. CDR3 amino acids: CASSEDGYEQYF. In DNA, the CDR3 is TGTGCCAGCAGTGAAGACGGCTACGAGCAGTACTTC.

The rearrangement uses TRBV19 and TRBJ1-4, with D perhaps matching TRBD1 (5 bases). Trimming took 5 bases from V and 6 from J, leaving 10 bases between them. Germline CDR1 LNHDA, CDR2 SQIVND (reference sequence). The CDR3 is 13 amino acids. The CDR3 here is CASSLDTDEKLFF. The CDR3 DNA follows: TGTGCCAGTAGTCTGGACACCGATGAAAAACTGTTTTTT.

The rearrangement links TRBV30 to TRBJ1-5, with 12 bases aligning to TRBD1. The CDR3 has 18 residues. Trimming took 2 bases from V and 1 from J; bases not matched to a gene: 9. Germline V gene sequence: CDR1 GTSNPN, CDR2 SVGIG (reference sequence). CDR3 residues: CAWSLGTGGVLSNQPQHF. CDR3 DNA sequence: TGTGCCTGGAGTCTCGGGACAGGGGGCGTATTGAGCAATCAGCCCCAGCATTTT.

This chain links TRBV15 with TRBJ2-1; weak D call: TRBD1 (6 bases). CDR3 length: 17 residues. With 2 bases removed from V and 12 bases from J, the gap between germline ends came to 26 bases. The germline V gene has CDR1 LNHNV and CDR2 YYDKDF (reference sequence). CDR3 sequence reads: CATSRSGGQGNVLRQFF. The CDR3, as DNA: TGTGCCACCAGCAGATCCGGAGGTCAGGGGAACGTCTTGAGGCAGTTCTTC.

This chain links TRBV19 with TRBJ2-4; a possible D gene is TRBD2 (5 bases). The CDR3 is made up of 15 amino acids. Germline V gene sequence: CDR1 LNHDA, CDR2 SQIVND (reference sequence). V was trimmed by 4 bases and J by 3 bases, leaving 13 bases between them. The CDR3 protein is CASSTFQAGKNIQYF. The CDR3 coding sequence is TGTGCCAGTAGTACCTTCCAGGCGGGCAAAAACATTCAGTACTTC.

Relative to its sample, this clone is medium-sized (0.01 to 0.1%). V gene TRBV7-7 combines with J gene TRBJ2-3; D remains unclear. Trimming pared 5 bases from V and 8 bases from J, leaving 11 bases between. Germline loops: CDR1 SSHAT, CDR2 FNYEAQ (reference sequence). The CDR3 is 12 residues long. The CDR3 region is CASSPDSRTQYF. CDR3 DNA sequence: TGTGCCAGCAGCCCCGATAGTCGTACGCAGTATTTT.

The chain is built from TRBV7-9 and TRBJ2-7, with D perhaps matching TRBD2 (6 bases). The CDR3 is made up of 11 amino acids. The germline gives CDR1 SEHNR, CDR2 FQNEAQ (reference sequence). V lost 6 bases to trimming and J lost 3 bases, with 6 bases between them. This CDR3 reads CASREGYEQYF. The CDR3 nucleotides read TGTGCCAGCAGGGAGGGCTACGAGCAGTACTTC.

V is TRBV7-9 and J is TRBJ2-7; D call uncertain. CDR3 length: 13 amino acids. With 5 bases removed from V and 0 bases from J, the gap between germline ends came to 8 bases. Germline CDR1 and CDR2: SEHNR and FQNEAQ (reference sequence). CDR3 protein: CASSPMSSYEQYF. As DNA, the CDR3 is TGTGCCAGCAGCCCCATGAGCTCCTACGAGCAGTACTTC.

The chain has TRBV5-1 and TRBJ2-2, with D perhaps matching TRBD1 or TRBD2 (5 bases each). V dropped 0 bases and J dropped 4 bases, with 13 bases sitting between them. Germline CDR1 and CDR2: SGHRS and YFSETQ. This CDR3 spans 16 amino acids. CDR3 region: CASSLAGPRGTGELFF. The DNA of the CDR3 is TGCGCCAGCAGCTTGGCAGGGCCCCGGGGCACCGGGGAGCTGTTTTTT.